This T cell receptor beta chain was sequenced for a study of technical replicates of blood from a handful of donors. Germline V gene lookup returns CDR1 LNHNV and CDR2 YYDKDF (reference sequence). Trimming took off 0 bases at V and 2 bases at J, with 7 bases between the two ends. The CDR3 has 14 residues. Generated by immunoSEQ multiplex PCR, the TCRdb table keeps only in-frame clones and is missing some. The data hold 80,000 to 85,000 clones, with about 91% observed a single time. Sequenced sample: T cells isolated from PBMCs. V usage is TRBV15 and J usage is TRBJ2-5, with no clear D. The receptor was isolated from a human donor in good health. CDR3 sequence reads: CATSRDDLQETQYF. As DNA, the CDR3 is TGTGCCACCAGCAGAGATGACTTACAAGAGACCCAGTACTTC. Looking up the rest from reference TRBV15 and TRBJ2-5 gives the full variable domain: DAMVIQNPRYQVTQFGKPVTLSCSQTLNHNVMYWYQQKSSQAPKLLFHYYDKDFNNEADTPDNFQSRRPNTSFCFLDIRSPGLGDTAMYLCATSRDDLQETQYFGPGTRLLVL.